This record looks at one T cell receptor (beta chain) sequence and its context. In this sample, this clonotype turned up many times. Its cognate antigen has yet to be identified. Base qualities were left out, and no much larger clone turns up one base away. This sample was taken from a study of T cells after yellow fever vaccination (dated by TCRdb to about 2019). With regard to the full study: The SMART-Seq v4 Ultra Low Input RNA kit was used to prepare libraries from fractions with low cell numbers. Two healthy male donors, one aged 18 to 30 and one aged 30 to 40 years, made up the cohort. Blood samples were taken at several timepoints before and after primary and secondary immunization, and bulk PBMC replicates and cell subsets were isolated. To follow T-cell clones before and after primary and booster YFV17D yellow fever vaccination, bulk TCR alpha and beta repertoires were sequenced over time. Overall study results and their limits: A small fraction of clonotypes showed up in both the CD4 and CD8 compartments, probably as a result of convergent recombination. Computational filtering was required because FACS-sorted repertoires could contain abundant contaminating clonotypes from the bulk population. Most clones expanded after primary vaccination (almost 98% of CD4 and 88% of CD8) were re-detected after the booster, suggesting that broad memory maintenance occurred. The study included only two donors, which limits how far the findings can be generalized. The secondary T-cell response was weaker than the primary response but faster, peaking on day 5 instead of day 15.

In light of the paper, this sample's treatment or condition label describes: live attenuated yellow fever vaccine strain. A standard Ficoll-Paque protocol was used to isolate PBMCs from peripheral blood. CD4 and CD8 T-cell fractions were isolated with Dynabeads CD4 and CD8 positive selection kits. TriZol was used to extract RNA from bulk PBMCs, from CD4 and CD8 fractions, and from dextramer-positive and dextramer-negative fractions. In the germline V gene, CDR1 corresponds to SGHRS and CDR2 to YFSETQ. From the cysteine through the phenylalanine, the CDR3 covers 14 amino acids. Only the CDR3 DNA stays, 42 bases, in frame from base 1. The V end gives up 0 bases and the J end 5 bases, leaving 4 bases in the junction not matched to a gene. These reads were obtained on an Illumina NovaSeq 6000. TCR cDNA was synthesized by 5'RACE template switching, through which a universal primer site and unique molecular identifiers were introduced. cDNA synthesis was primed from both the TCR alpha and TCR beta constant segments. Two PCR steps were used to amplify libraries, with sample barcodes and sequencing adapters being added in the second step. Sequencing of the libraries was done on either Illumina HiSeq 2500 (2x100 bp) or NovaSeq (2x150 bp). On the authors' methods: Reads were demultiplexed and collapsed into UMI consensus sequences with MIGEC, and V(D)J alignment was performed with MiXCR. Using edgeR on replicate PBMC samples, clonotypes were called vaccine-responding if FDR was below 0.01 and the log2 fold change was above 5 up to day 15. Each bulk clonotype was labeled CD4 or CD8 based on which sequenced repertoire, CD4 or CD8, contained the clonotype at higher abundance. Clones were called with MiXCR by TCRdb after fastp trimmed the public reads at Q25, and only in-frame beta chains were retained. Every entry covers one CDR3 protein and lists the most common genes and DNA from its rows. Here the V and J calls rest on TCRdb's processing, not on the authors' analysis. Recorded for this sample are some 220,000 distinct CDR3 sequences; 3% to 4% of them occurred a single time. Of the sample, around 3% is held by the ten largest clones.

The chain was built from TRBV5-1 and TRBJ1-2; the junction holds 7 bases that match TRBD1. Sample: CD4+ T cells sorted from PBMCs, taken 10 days after the yellow fever booster vaccination. The sequence derives from a man between 18 and 35 years old who received the YFV17D yellow fever vaccine. This receptor carries the CDR3 CASSLAAGGYGYTF. The bases read TGCGCCAGCAGCTTGGCAGCAGGGGGATATGGCTACACCTTC.